This entry concerns a single T cell receptor beta chain. Its binding antigen is unknown. Base quality data are lacking; no much larger clone is found one base away. The data stem from a study of cytomegalovirus exposure and HLA in healthy donors (dated by TCRdb to 2015 to 2018). For context, the study as a whole: According to a later analysis, one platform produced both the 110 or so validation repertoires and the 700 or so repertoires of the first cohort. A separate validation cohort of some 130 different subjects was used in addition to the roughly 620-subject first cohort. To predict cytomegalovirus infection status, the study combined high-throughput TCR immunosequencing, statistical association of individual TCRs with disease status, and machine learning. The study aimed to test whether cataloging public T cell receptors could reveal signatures of past pathogen exposure. Study-wide conclusions, independent of this receptor: The study listed 164 TCR beta chains as associated with cytomegalovirus. Across donors, most TCR sequences were observed very rarely, whereas some public TCRs were present in many individuals. The authors suggested that the approach could potentially be extended to other disease states and immunological phenotypes. The validation cohort had no HLA typing available for a later analysis, so co-occurrence within that cohort was assessed over all 130 or so repertoires. The classifier was reported to diagnose cytomegalovirus status with high specificity and sensitivity in both the original and validation cohorts. A later analysis found that TCRs clustered in the first cohort also tended to co-occur in the roughly 110 validation repertoires, with 90% to 95% of cluster scores above 0. In vitro tests confirmed that three of the cytomegalovirus-associated TCR beta chains recognize cytomegalovirus antigens.

Separate from the roughly 700-subject first cohort, the validation cohort of 95 to 150 subjects was the group to which the donors belonged. The germline V gene gives CDR1 as SGHAT and CDR2 as FQNNGV. A distance of 10 bases separates the germline ends of V and J, which lose 4 bases and 0 bases respectively. Counted from cysteine to phenylalanine, this CDR3 has 14 amino acids. The sequence is cut down to CDR3 DNA, 42 bases in frame from base 1. The protocol used for the library was the immunoSEQ multiplex PCR assay. As for how the authors treated the data: A statistical classification framework was built to diagnose cytomegalovirus status from the catalog of TCR beta chain sequences. This is the immuneACCESS table as TCRdb keeps it, with only in-frame sequences that have V and J called. A part of the clones is gone; compared with another copy, unresolved V genes explain less than half, and the rest is unexplained. V and J calls and clone size are given by that table; D and trimming were obtained from the DNA. Within this sample are 120,000 or so clones, with 89% of them counted one time only. The top ten clonotypes cover 1.5% to 2.5% of the sample.

This receptor was identified in a young woman in good health and CMV-seronegative. This chain is built from TRBV11-2 and TRBJ2-7; no D gene call is confident. Sequencing input: PBMCs. The DNA sequence is as follows: TGTGCCAGCAGCTCTCTAGTTAGCTCCTACGAGCAGTACTTC. Its product reads: CASSSLVSSYEQYF. Joined to the reference TRBV11-2 and TRBJ2-7 proteins, this CDR3 gives the full variable domain: EAGVAQSPRYKIIEKRQSVAFWCNPISGHATLYWYQQILGQGPKLLIQFQNNGVVDDSQLPKDRFSAERLKGVDSTLKIQPAKLEDSAVYLCASSSLVSSYEQYFGPGTRLTVT.